The clone carrying this T cell receptor beta chain was seen many times. V was pared by 5 bases and J by 7 bases, with 5 bases of the junction left unmatched. The CDR3 totals 15 residues. CDR1 and CDR2 (germline): MDHEN, SYDVKM. The sample comes from a study of spatial heterogeneity in lung cancer. Background on the study: Unique TCR and UMI combinations averaged more than ten appearances each in raw reads.

Time point described: sample taken at primary tumor resection. Without sorting, whole RNA was sequenced from tumor, nontumor lung or frozen PBMC. There were 72 donors, all of them untreated patients with early-stage non-small cell lung cancer. Each TCR cDNA molecule carried a unique molecular identifier. TCRdb called the 5' RACE reads again in MiXCR, with one record for every CDR3 protein. The sample has approximately 7,000 distinct CDR3 sequences, roughly 3.9% seen once. The chain carries TRBV28 and TRBJ1-6; 10 positions agree with TRBD1. The input for sequencing was normal lung tissue next to the tumor, taken at surgery. The TCR was taken from a female donor with early-stage non-small cell lung cancer. The CDR3 sequence: CASSGTGDRNSPLHF. The CDR3 DNA is TGTGCCAGCAGTGGGACAGGGGATCGGAATTCACCCCTCCACTTT.